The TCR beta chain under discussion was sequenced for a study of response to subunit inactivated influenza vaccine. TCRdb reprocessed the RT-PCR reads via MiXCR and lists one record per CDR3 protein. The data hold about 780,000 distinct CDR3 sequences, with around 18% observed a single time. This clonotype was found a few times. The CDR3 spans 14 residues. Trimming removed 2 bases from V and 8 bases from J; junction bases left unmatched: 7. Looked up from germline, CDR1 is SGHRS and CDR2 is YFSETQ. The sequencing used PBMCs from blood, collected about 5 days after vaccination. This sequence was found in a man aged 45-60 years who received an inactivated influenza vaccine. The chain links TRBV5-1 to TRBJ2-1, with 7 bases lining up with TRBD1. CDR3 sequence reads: CASSFTGEMHEQFF. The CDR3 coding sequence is TGCGCCAGCAGCTTCACAGGGGAGATGCATGAGCAGTTCTTC.